This T cell receptor (beta chain) was captured by sequencing in a study of Tregs in tolerant kidney transplant recipients. The protocol was immunoSEQ multiplex PCR, while the TCRdb copy is restricted to in-frame clones and leaves out a portion. The sample shows approximately 75,000 clones, more than 85% of them seen only once. Unstimulated Tregs (CD4+CD25+CD127-) and CD4+CD25- non-Tregs were sorted from PBMCs. Broader study findings: Antigen-driven expansion was suggested because donor-specific Tregs expanded more than all Tregs in tolerant patients. No direct test of biological reproducibility was done here.

Remarks on this clone: What it binds is not known.

The material sequenced was Tregs from blood, taken before the transplant. The sequence was obtained from a human donor who received a combined kidney and bone marrow transplant.

The CDR3 DNA reads as TGTGCCAGCAGTTACCCCCCTGACAGGGAGGCTCAGTACTTC. It is translated as CASSYPPDREAQYF. The chain combines TRBV28 with TRBJ2-4; a weak D match, TRBD1 (7 bases). The V gene's germline CDR1 is MDHEN and CDR2 SYDVKM. Trimming pared 4 bases from V and 12 bases from J, leaving 19 bases between. This CDR3 spans 14 amino acids.